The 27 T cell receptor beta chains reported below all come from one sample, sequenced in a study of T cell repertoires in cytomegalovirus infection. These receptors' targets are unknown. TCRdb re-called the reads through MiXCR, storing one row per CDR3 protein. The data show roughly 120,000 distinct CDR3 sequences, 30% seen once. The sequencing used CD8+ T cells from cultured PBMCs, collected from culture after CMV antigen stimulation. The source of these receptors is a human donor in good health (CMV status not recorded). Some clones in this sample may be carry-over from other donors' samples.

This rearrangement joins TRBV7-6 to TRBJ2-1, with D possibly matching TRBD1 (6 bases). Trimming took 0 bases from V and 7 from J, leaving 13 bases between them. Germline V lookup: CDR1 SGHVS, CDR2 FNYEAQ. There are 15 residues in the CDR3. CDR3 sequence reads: CASSLAGTQGNEQFF. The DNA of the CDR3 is TGTGCCAGCAGCTTAGCGGGGACACAAGGGAATGAGCAGTTCTTC.

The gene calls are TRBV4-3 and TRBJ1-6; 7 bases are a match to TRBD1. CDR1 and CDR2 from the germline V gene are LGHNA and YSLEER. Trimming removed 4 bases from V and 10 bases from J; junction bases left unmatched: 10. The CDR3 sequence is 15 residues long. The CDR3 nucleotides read TGCGCCAGCAGCCGTAACGTAGGGGGCGAATCACCCCTCCACTTT. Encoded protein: CASSRNVGGESPLHF.

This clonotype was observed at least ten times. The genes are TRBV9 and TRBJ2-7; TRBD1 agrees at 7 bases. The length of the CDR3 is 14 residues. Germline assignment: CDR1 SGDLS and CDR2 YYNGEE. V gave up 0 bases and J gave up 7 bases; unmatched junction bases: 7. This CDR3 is CASSVGDRDIEQYF. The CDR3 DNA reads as TGTGCCAGCAGCGTAGGGGACAGAGATATAGAGCAGTACTTC. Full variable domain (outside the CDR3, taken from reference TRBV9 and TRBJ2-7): DSGVTQTPKHLITATGQRVTLRCSPRSGDLSVYWYQQSLDQGLQFLIQYYNGEERAKGNILERFSAQQFPDLHSELNLSSLELGDSALYFCASSVGDRDIEQYFGPGTRLTVT.

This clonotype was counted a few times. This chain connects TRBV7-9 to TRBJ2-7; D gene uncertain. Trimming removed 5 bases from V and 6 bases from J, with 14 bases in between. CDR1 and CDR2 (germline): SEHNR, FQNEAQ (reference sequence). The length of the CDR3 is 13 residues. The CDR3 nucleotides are TGTGCCAGCAGCCCGGCCCCCGCCATCGAGCAGTACTTC. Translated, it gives CASSPAPAIEQYF.

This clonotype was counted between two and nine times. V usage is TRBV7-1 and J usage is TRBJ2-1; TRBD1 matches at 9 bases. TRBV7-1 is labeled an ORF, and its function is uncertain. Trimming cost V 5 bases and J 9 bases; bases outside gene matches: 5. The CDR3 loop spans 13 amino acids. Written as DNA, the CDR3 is TGTGCCAGCAGCACCACAGGGGGCGTTGAGCAGTTCTTC. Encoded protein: CASSTTGGVEQFF.

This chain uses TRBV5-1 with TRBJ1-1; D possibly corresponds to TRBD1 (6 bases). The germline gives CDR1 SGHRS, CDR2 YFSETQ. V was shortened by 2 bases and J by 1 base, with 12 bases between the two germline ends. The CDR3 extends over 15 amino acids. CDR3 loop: CASSFTGPSNTEAFF. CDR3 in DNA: TGCGCCAGCAGCTTCACAGGGCCTTCGAACACTGAAGCTTTCTTT.

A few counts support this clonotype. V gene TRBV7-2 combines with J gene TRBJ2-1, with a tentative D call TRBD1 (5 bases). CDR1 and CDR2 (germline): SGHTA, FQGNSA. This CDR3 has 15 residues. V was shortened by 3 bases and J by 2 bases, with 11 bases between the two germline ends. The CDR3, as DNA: TGTGCCAGCAGCTTGTACAGGAATCCCTACAATGAGCAGTTCTTC. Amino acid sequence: CASSLYRNPYNEQFF.

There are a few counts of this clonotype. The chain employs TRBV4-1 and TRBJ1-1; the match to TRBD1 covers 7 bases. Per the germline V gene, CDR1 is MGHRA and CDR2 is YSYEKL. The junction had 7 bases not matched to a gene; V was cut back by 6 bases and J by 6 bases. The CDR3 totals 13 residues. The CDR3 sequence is CASRIRQGAEAFF. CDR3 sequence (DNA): TGCGCCAGCAGGATTAGACAGGGCGCTGAAGCTTTCTTT.

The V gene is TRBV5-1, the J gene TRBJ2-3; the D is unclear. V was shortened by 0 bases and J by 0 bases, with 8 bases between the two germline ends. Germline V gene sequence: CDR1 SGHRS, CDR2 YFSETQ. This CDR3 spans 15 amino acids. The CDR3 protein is CASSLEASSTDTQYF. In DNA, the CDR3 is TGCGCCAGCAGCTTGGAAGCGTCGAGCACAGATACGCAGTATTTT.

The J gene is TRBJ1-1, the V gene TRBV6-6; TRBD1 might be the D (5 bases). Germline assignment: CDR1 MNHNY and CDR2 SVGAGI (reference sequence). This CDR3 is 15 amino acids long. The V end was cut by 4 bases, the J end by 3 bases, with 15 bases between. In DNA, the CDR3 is TGTGCCAGCAGTTTAGAACGCGGACATGACACTGAAGCTTTCTTT. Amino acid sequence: CASSLERGHDTEAFF.

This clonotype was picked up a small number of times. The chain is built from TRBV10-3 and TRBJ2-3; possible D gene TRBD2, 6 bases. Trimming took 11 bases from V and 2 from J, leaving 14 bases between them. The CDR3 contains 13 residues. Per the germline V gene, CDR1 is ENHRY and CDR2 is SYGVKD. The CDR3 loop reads CAVGSEYTDTQYF. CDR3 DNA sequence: TGTGCCGTCGGGAGTGAGTACACAGATACGCAGTATTTT.

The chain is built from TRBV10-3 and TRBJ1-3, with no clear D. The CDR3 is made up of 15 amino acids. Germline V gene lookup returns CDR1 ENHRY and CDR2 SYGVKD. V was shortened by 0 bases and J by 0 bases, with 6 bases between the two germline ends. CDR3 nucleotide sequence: TGTGCCATCAGTGAGTCTCCGGACTCTGGAAACACCATATATTTT. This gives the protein CAISESPDSGNTIYF.

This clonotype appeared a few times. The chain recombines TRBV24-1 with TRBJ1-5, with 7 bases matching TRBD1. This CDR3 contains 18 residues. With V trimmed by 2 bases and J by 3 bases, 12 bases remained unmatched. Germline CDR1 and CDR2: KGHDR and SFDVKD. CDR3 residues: CATSDSPGVGQYNQPQHF. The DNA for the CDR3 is TGTGCCACCAGTGATTCTCCAGGAGTGGGACAGTACAATCAGCCCCAGCATTTT.

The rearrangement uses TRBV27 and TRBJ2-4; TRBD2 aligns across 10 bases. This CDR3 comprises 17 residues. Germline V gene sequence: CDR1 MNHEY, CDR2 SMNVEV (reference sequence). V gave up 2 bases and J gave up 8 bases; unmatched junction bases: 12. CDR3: CASSLRSGGANKDIQYF. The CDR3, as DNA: TGTGCCAGCAGTTTAAGGAGCGGGGGGGCGAATAAGGACATTCAGTACTTC.

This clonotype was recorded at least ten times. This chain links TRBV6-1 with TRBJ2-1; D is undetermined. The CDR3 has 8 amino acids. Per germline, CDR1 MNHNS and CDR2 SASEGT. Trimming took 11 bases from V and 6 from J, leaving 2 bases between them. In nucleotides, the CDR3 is TGTGCCGTCAATGAGCAGTTCTTC. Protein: CAVNEQFF.

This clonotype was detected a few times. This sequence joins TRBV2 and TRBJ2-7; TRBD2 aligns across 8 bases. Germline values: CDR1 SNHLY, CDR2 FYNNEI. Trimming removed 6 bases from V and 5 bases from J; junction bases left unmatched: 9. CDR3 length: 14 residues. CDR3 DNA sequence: TGTGCCAGCAGCTTGCCGGGAGGGGGGGACGAGCAGTACTTC. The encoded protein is CASSLPGGGDEQYF.

CDR3 bases: TGTGCCAGCAGTTCGGGTGACAGGGTCTCCTACGAGCAGTACTTC. Its translation is CASSSGDRVSYEQYF. This chain uses TRBV6-5 with TRBJ2-7; 7 nucleotides line up with TRBD1. This CDR3 comprises 15 residues. The germline V gene encodes CDR1 MNHEY and CDR2 SVGAGI. V shed 4 bases and J 0 bases; nucleotides not matched to a gene: 6.

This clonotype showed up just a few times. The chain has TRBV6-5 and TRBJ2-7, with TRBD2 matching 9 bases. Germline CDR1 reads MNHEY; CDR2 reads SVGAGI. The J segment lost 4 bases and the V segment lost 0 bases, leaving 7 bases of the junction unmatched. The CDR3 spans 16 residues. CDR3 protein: CASSYSGLAGEYEQYF. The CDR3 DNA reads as TGTGCCAGCAGTTACTCGGGATTAGCGGGGGAATACGAGCAGTACTTC.

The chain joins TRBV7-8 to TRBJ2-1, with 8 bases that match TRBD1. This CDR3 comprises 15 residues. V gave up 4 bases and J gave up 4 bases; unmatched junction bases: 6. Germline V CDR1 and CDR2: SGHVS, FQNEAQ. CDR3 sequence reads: CASSSGQGRYNEQFF. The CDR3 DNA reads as TGTGCCAGCAGCTCCGGACAGGGTCGTTACAATGAGCAGTTCTTC.

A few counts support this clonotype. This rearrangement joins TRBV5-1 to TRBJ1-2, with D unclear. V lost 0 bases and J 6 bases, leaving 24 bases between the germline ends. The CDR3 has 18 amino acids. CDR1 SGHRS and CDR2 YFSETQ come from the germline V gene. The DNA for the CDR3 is TGCGCCAGCAGCTTGGTCTGGGGATACACCACCCTTTCAAATGGCTACACCTTC. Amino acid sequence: CASSLVWGYTTLSNGYTF.

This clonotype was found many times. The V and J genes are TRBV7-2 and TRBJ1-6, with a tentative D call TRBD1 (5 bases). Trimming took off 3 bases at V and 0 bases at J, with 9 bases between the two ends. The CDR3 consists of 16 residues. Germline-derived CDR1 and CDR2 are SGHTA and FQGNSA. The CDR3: CASSFQGSSYNSPLHF. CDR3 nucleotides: TGTGCCAGCAGCTTTCAGGGCAGCTCCTATAATTCACCCCTCCACTTT.

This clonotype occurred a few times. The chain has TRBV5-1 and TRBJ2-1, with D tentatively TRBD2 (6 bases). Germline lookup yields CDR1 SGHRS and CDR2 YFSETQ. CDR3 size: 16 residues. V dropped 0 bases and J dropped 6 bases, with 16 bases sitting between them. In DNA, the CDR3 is TGCGCCAGCAGCTTGGCGGGAGCGGTCCCTATCAATGAGCAGTTCTTC. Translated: CASSLAGAVPINEQFF.

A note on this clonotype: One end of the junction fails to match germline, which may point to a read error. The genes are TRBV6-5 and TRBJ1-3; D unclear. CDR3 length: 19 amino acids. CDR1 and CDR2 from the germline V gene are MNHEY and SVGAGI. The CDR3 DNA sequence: TGTGCCAACAGTTACTCGTTTGGGGAGTCCCGGTTCTCTGGAAACACCATATATTTT. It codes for CANSYSFGESRFSGNTIYF.

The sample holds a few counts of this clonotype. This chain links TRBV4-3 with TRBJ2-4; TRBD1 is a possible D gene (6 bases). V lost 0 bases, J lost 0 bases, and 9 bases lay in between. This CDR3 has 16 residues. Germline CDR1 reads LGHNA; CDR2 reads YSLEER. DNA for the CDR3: TGCGCCAGCAGCCAAGATGAGGGGGTAGCCAAAAACATTCAGTACTTC. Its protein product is CASSQDEGVAKNIQYF.

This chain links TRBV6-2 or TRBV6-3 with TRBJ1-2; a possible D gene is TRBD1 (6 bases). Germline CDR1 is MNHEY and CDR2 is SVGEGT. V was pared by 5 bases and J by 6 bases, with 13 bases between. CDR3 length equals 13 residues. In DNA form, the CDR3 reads TGTGCCAGCAGTCCGGGGGCCGGAGATGGCTACACCTTC. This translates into CASSPGAGDGYTF.

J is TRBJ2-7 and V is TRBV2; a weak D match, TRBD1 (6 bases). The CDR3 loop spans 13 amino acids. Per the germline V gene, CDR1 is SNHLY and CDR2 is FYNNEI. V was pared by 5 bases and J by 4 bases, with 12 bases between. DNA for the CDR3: TGTGCCAGCAGTCCACAGGGACATTACGAGCAGTACTTC. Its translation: CASSPQGHYEQYF.

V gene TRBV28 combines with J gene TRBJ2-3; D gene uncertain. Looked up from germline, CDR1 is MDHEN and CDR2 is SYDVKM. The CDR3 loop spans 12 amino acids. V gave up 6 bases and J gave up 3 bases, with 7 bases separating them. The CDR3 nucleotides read TGTGCCAGCAGGGGTCGGACAGATACGCAGTATTTT. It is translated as CASRGRTDTQYF.